Presented here are 26 T cell receptor beta chains from one specimen sequenced in a study of T-cell reconstitution after alpha-beta-depleted transplantation in children. This sample's TCRbeta library carried unique molecular identifier barcodes. TCRdb redid the calling of the PCR reads with MiXCR, one entry per CDR3 protein. This table holds some 830,000 distinct CDR3 sequences, roughly 15% found once. This specimen consisted of PBMCs, mostly from graft donor cells, obtained 360 days after TCRalphabeta/CD19-depleted stem cell transplant. Receptor source: a male patient younger than 18 who had a stem cell transplant for acute lymphoblastic leukemia, so the T cells may come from the graft donor.

The V and J genes are TRBV11-2 and TRBJ2-7; a weak D match, TRBD2 (6 bases). CDR1 SGHAT and CDR2 FQNNGV come from the germline V gene. This CDR3 is built from 11 residues. Trimming took 3 bases from V and 11 from J, leaving 11 bases between them. CDR3 DNA sequence: TGTGCCAGCAGCTTCTCCGGGGAGGAGTACTTC. Protein product: CASSFSGEEYF.

This clonotype was seen more than once but under ten times. The chain uses TRBV5-1 and TRBJ1-1, with a tentative D call TRBD1 (5 bases). The CDR3 loop spans 15 amino acids. V lost 2 bases, J lost 1 base, and 12 bases lay in between. Germline values: CDR1 SGHRS, CDR2 YFSETQ. DNA of the CDR3: TGCGCCAGCAGCTTCCTCCGGGGGAGGAACACTGAAGCTTTCTTT. As protein: CASSFLRGRNTEAFF.

This clonotype was recorded many times. The V and J genes are TRBV29-1 and TRBJ2-1; D is ambiguous. V was clipped by 0 bases and J by 8 bases, with 14 bases between them. CDR1 is SQVTM, CDR2 ANQGSEA, per germline. CDR3 size: 14 residues. The CDR3 DNA is TGCAGCGTTGAAGATCTAACGCTCAGAGATGAGCAGTTCTTC. Amino acid sequence: CSVEDLTLRDEQFF.

This clonotype appeared many times. V and J are TRBV5-4 and TRBJ2-1; the match to TRBD2 covers 7 bases. In germline, CDR1 is SGHNT, CDR2 YYREEE (reference sequence). This CDR3 has 15 residues. V dropped 2 bases and J dropped 3; count of bases not matched to a gene: 5. In nucleotides, the CDR3 is TGTGCCAGCAGCTTTCCAGGCGGGAGCTACAATGAGCAGTTCTTC. It translates to CASSFPGGSYNEQFF.

DNA of the CDR3: TGTGCCAGCAGCTTTACTTCCGTCGACGAGCAGTACTTC. Amino acids: CASSFTSVDEQYF. The V gene is TRBV9, the J gene TRBJ2-7; no firm D call. The germline V gene has CDR1 SGDLS and CDR2 YYNGEE. The CDR3 totals 13 residues. Trimming took 4 bases from V and 5 from J, leaving 13 bases between them. Supplemented by reference TRBV9 and TRBJ2-7, the full variable domain reads DSGVTQTPKHLITATGQRVTLRCSPRSGDLSVYWYQQSLDQGLQFLIQYYNGEERAKGNILERFSAQQFPDLHSELNLSSLELGDSALYFCASSFTSVDEQYFGPGTRLTVT.

This sequence joins TRBV27 and TRBJ2-5, with no clear D. Germline CDR1 reads MNHEY; CDR2 reads SMNVEV (reference sequence). Trimming removed 3 bases from V and 5 bases from J, with 16 bases in between. This CDR3 has 15 amino acids. CDR3 in amino acids: CASSFSGPPGETQYF. CDR3 nucleotide sequence: TGTGCCAGCAGTTTCTCCGGGCCACCCGGGGAGACCCAGTACTTC.

This clonotype was counted a few times. The CDR3 DNA reads TGCGCCAGCAGCCACGACCCCCTCGGCACTGAAGCTTTCTTT. Translating it yields CASSHDPLGTEAFF. V usage is TRBV5-1 and J usage is TRBJ1-1; D is unresolved. The V and J ends lost 4 bases and 4 bases respectively, with 14 bases between them. Germline V gene lookup returns CDR1 SGHRS and CDR2 YFSETQ. This CDR3 is 14 amino acids long.

The J gene is TRBJ1-2, the V gene TRBV9; D gene ambiguous. CDR1 and CDR2 from the germline V gene are SGDLS and YYNGEE. The length of the CDR3 is 13 residues. V dropped 0 bases and J dropped 6 bases, with 9 bases sitting between them. The CDR3 sequence: CASSVGWTDGYTF. The CDR3 DNA follows: TGTGCCAGCAGCGTAGGGTGGACGGATGGCTACACCTTC.

The V gene is TRBV11-2, the J gene TRBJ2-2; D assignment may be TRBD1 or TRBD2 (5 bases each). There are 17 residues in the CDR3. Per the germline V gene, CDR1 is SGHAT and CDR2 is FQNNGV. The V gene lost 4 bases and the J gene lost 0 bases, with 15 bases spanning the gap. In DNA form, the CDR3 reads TGTGCCAGCAGCTCGTTCCTGGGGGTATCGAACACCGGGGAGCTGTTTTTT. This sequence encodes CASSSFLGVSNTGELFF. The entire variable domain, with the rest obtained from reference TRBV11-2 and TRBJ2-2, is as follows: EAGVAQSPRYKIIEKRQSVAFWCNPISGHATLYWYQQILGQGPKLLIQFQNNGVVDDSQLPKDRFSAERLKGVDSTLKIQPAKLEDSAVYLCASSSFLGVSNTGELFFGEGSRLTVL.

This clonotype was counted ten times or more. The chain recombines TRBV12-3 or TRBV12-4 with TRBJ2-5; the D is unclear. This CDR3 is built from 12 residues. Trimming shortened V by 3 bases and J by 4 bases, and 6 bases separated the two germline ends. The CDR3: CASSFIGETQYF. The CDR3 DNA reads as TGTGCCAGCAGTTTTATCGGAGAGACCCAGTACTTC.

The table lists this clonotype with many counts. The chain uses TRBV20-1 and TRBJ1-1; D unclear. The V gene's germline CDR1 is DFQATT and CDR2 SNEGSKA (reference sequence). The germline V and J ends were trimmed by 6 bases and 0 bases, with 14 bases remaining between them. The CDR3 sequence is 14 residues long. The CDR3 here is CSALKEGMNTEAFF. The CDR3 DNA follows: TGCAGTGCCCTCAAAGAGGGCATGAACACTGAAGCTTTCTTT.

A note on this clonotype: This sequence may be a read error, since a much larger clone differs from it by one base. This chain connects TRBV10-3 to TRBJ2-5; TRBD2 agrees at 9 bases. The junction had 9 bases not matched to a gene; V was cut back by 11 bases and J by 5 bases. The CDR3 extends over 13 amino acids. Germline CDR1 is ENHRY and CDR2 is SYGVKD. CDR3 sequence: CAAKAGGMETQYF. CDR3 in DNA: TGTGCCGCCAAGGCGGGGGGGATGGAGACCCAGTACTTC.

This clonotype was seen more than once but under ten times. The J gene is TRBJ2-2, the V gene TRBV10-3, with D perhaps TRBD2 (6 bases). The CDR3 extends over 15 amino acids. In germline, CDR1 is ENHRY, CDR2 SYGVKD. V gave up 10 bases and J gave up 3 bases, with 18 bases separating them. CDR3 loop: CATLVADWYTGELFF. CDR3 sequence (DNA): TGTGCCACCTTGGTAGCGGACTGGTACACCGGGGAGCTGTTTTTT.

In nucleotides, the CDR3 is TGTGCCAGCAGCAGGGGAAGGACAGGGGGGATAGTACAGGATCCTGAGCAGTTCTTC. It specifies CASSRGRTGGIVQDPEQFF. The J gene is TRBJ2-1, the V gene TRBV9; 10 bases match TRBD1. With 4 bases clipped from V and 9 bases from J, the junction kept 22 bases outside the gene matches. CDR3 size: 19 residues. CDR1 and CDR2 from the germline V gene are SGDLS and YYNGEE. The variable domain in full, completed from reference TRBV9 and TRBJ2-1, reads DSGVTQTPKHLITATGQRVTLRCSPRSGDLSVYWYQQSLDQGLQFLIQYYNGEERAKGNILERFSAQQFPDLHSELNLSSLELGDSALYFCASSRGRTGGIVQDPEQFFGPGTRLTVL.

This clonotype was seen only a few times. DNA for the CDR3: TGTGCCAGCAGTTCTAGCCCTCTTCACACCTACGAGCAGTACTTC. Translated, it gives CASSSSPLHTYEQYF. The chain employs TRBV12-3 or TRBV12-4 and TRBJ2-7; weak D call: TRBD2 (5 bases). There are 15 residues in the CDR3. Deletions cut 4 bases from V and 2 bases from J, with 15 bases between.

This clonotype has a handful of counts. The J gene is TRBJ2-2, the V gene TRBV27; 7 bases agree with TRBD2. V lost 3 bases, J lost 6 bases, and 7 bases stayed unmatched. Germline V lookup: CDR1 MNHEY, CDR2 SMNVEV (reference sequence). The CDR3 sequence is 15 residues long. The CDR3 DNA reads TGTGCCAGCAGTTTTCGGGGTGCGGGAGCCGGGGAGCTGTTTTTT. Encoded protein: CASSFRGAGAGELFF.

The V gene is TRBV5-1, the J gene TRBJ2-5, with D unclear. Germline CDR1 reads SGHRS; CDR2 reads YFSETQ. The CDR3 spans 11 residues. With 1 base removed from V and 13 bases from J, the gap between germline ends came to 11 bases. CDR3: CASSLTAGPYF. The DNA of the CDR3 is TGCGCCAGCAGCTTGACAGCCGGCCCGTACTTC.

The chain is built from TRBV29-1 and TRBJ2-7; D is perhaps TRBD1 (6 bases). Between the trimmed V and J ends, which lost 3 bases and 1 base, there was a span of 10 bases. CDR1 is SQVTM, CDR2 ANQGSEA, per germline. The CDR3 extends over 13 amino acids. CDR3 protein: CSVDIRGSYEQYF. CDR3 sequence (DNA): TGCAGCGTTGACATCAGGGGTTCCTACGAGCAGTACTTC.

This clonotype came up many times. This rearrangement joins TRBV7-9 to TRBJ2-1; TRBD2 is a possible D gene (6 bases). The CDR3 covers 13 residues. Germline CDR1 and CDR2: SEHNR and FQNEAQ (reference sequence). Trimming shortened V by 1 base and J by 10 bases, and 11 bases separated the two germline ends. The CDR3 loop reads CASSLERLVEQFF. The DNA of the CDR3 is TGTGCCAGCAGCTTAGAGCGACTAGTCGAGCAGTTCTTC.

This clonotype was seen repeatedly, ten times or more. The rearrangement joins TRBV11-1 to TRBJ2-1, with TRBD2 identical over 9 bases. The CDR3 length is 16 residues. Unmatched junction bases numbered 6, after V lost 2 bases and J lost 4 bases. The germline gives CDR1 SGHAT, CDR2 FQDESV (reference sequence). This CDR3 is CASSLRGRAPYNEQFF. The CDR3 nucleotides are TGTGCCAGCAGCTTACGCGGGAGGGCCCCTTACAATGAGCAGTTCTTC. Variable domain in full (rest from reference TRBV11-1 and TRBJ2-1): EAEVAQSPRYKITEKSQAVAFWCDPISGHATLYWYRQILGQGPELLVQFQDESVVDDSQLPKDRFSAERLKGVDSTLKIQPAELGDSAMYLCASSLRGRAPYNEQFFGPGTRLTVL.

The J gene is TRBJ1-5, the V gene TRBV6-1; tentative D call: TRBD1 (6 bases). CDR3 length equals 16 residues. CDR1 is MNHNS, CDR2 SASEGT, per germline. The V and J ends lost 6 bases and 6 bases respectively, with 21 bases between them. The CDR3 reads CASSPRQGILGQPQHF. The CDR3 DNA follows: TGTGCCAGCAGCCCAAGGCAGGGGATCTTGGGTCAGCCCCAGCATTTT.

The chain uses TRBV7-9 and TRBJ2-2; tentative D call: TRBD1 (5 bases). The CDR3 runs 13 residues. Germline assignment: CDR1 SEHNR and CDR2 FQNEAQ (reference sequence). The V end was cut by 8 bases, the J end by 2 bases, with 9 bases between. The CDR3 protein is CASADTNTGELFF. CDR3 bases: TGTGCCAGCGCGGACACAAACACCGGGGAGCTGTTTTTT.

Many counts were recorded for this clonotype. V and J are TRBV11-2 and TRBJ2-2; 10 bases map to TRBD1. The V and J ends lost 4 bases and 4 bases, in that order; junction bases with no gene match: 9. The CDR3 covers 17 residues. The germline V gene has CDR1 SGHAT and CDR2 FQNNGV. The CDR3 protein is CASSSRTGTGVTGELFF. For the CDR3, the DNA is TGTGCCAGCAGCTCAAGAACGGGGACAGGGGTCACCGGGGAGCTGTTTTTT.

Only a few counts were recorded for this clonotype. V usage is TRBV7-2 and J usage is TRBJ2-5, with TRBD1 identical over 12 bases. V shed 6 bases, J shed 4 bases, and the junction held 9 bases outside the gene matches. The CDR3 contains 16 residues. Looked up from germline, CDR1 is SGHTA and CDR2 is FQGNSA. The CDR3 sequence: CASRRPGQGARETQYF. DNA for the CDR3: TGTGCCAGCAGGCGCCCGGGACAGGGGGCGAGAGAGACCCAGTACTTC.

The chain combines TRBV14 with TRBJ2-1; 9 positions agree with TRBD2. This CDR3 region has 16 residues. Germline assignment: CDR1 SGHDN and CDR2 FVKESK. J lost 2 bases, V lost 1 base, and 3 bases had no gene match. The CDR3 sequence is CASSQAPSGTYNEQFF. The CDR3 DNA reads as TGTGCCAGCAGCCAAGCGCCTAGCGGGACCTACAATGAGCAGTTCTTC.

This clonotype was seen a few times. This chain links TRBV6-2 or TRBV6-3 with TRBJ2-7; D unresolved. Between the trimmed V and J ends, which lost 6 bases and 5 bases, there was a span of 17 bases. CDR3 length: 14 amino acids. The germline CDR1 and CDR2 sequences are MNHEY and SVGEGT. The CDR3 sequence: CASRNNSRGNEQYF. The DNA for the CDR3 is TGTGCCAGCAGAAACAATTCTAGAGGAAACGAGCAGTACTTC.